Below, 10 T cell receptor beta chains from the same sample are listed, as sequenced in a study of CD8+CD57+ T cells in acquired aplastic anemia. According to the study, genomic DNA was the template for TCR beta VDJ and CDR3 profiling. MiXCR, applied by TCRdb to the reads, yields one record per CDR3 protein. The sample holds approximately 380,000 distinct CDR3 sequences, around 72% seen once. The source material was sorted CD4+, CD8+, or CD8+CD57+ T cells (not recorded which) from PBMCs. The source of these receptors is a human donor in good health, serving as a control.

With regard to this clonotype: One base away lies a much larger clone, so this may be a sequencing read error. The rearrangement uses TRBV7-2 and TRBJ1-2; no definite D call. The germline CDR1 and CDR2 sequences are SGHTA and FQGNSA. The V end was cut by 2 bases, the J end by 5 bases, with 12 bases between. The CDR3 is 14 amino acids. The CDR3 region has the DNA TGTACCAGCAGCTTAAACCGAGACCTTTATGGCTACACCTTC. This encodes CTSSLNRDLYGYTF.

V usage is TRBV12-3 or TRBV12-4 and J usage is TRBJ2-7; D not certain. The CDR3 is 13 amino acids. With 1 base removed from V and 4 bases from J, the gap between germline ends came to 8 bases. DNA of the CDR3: TGTGCCAGCAGTTTAGTGAACGGGTACGAGCAGTACTTC. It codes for CASSLVNGYEQYF.

For the CDR3, the DNA is TGCAGTGCACCATCGGACGGGCTCTATGGCTACACCTTC. Protein: CSAPSDGLYGYTF. This chain links TRBV20-1 with TRBJ1-2, with D unclear. This CDR3 has 13 amino acids. The germline CDR1 and CDR2 sequences are DFQATT and SNEGSKA (reference sequence). The V end lost 6 bases, the J end lost 4 bases, and 15 bases lay between the germline ends.

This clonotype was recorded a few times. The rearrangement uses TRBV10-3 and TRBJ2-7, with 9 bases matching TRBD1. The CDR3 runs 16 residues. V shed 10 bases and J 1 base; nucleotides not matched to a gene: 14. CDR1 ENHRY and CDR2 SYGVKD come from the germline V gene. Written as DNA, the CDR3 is TGTGCCAGCGGTATACAGGGGGCGTTAACATCCTACGAGCAGTACTTC. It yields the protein CASGIQGALTSYEQYF.

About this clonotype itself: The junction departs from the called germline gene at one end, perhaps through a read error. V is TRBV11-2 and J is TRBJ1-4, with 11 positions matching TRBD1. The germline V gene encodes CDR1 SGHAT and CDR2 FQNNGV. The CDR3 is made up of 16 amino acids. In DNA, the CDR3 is TGCGCCAGCAGCTCCCGGACAGGGGGCGCGGAGGAAAAACTGTTTTTT. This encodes CASSSRTGGAEEKLFF.

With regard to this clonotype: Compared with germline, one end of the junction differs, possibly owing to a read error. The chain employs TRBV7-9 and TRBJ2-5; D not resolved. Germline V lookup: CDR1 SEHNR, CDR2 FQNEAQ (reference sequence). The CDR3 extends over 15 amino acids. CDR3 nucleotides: TGCGCCAGCAGCCAAGAGCTAGTGGCGCATGCGACCCAGTACTTC. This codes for CASSQELVAHATQYF.

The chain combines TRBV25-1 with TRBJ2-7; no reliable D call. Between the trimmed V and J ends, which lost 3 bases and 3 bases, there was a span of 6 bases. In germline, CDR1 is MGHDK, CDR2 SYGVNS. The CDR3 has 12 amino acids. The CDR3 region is CASSDYIYEQYF. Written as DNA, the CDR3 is TGTGCCAGCAGTGACTACATCTACGAGCAGTACTTC.

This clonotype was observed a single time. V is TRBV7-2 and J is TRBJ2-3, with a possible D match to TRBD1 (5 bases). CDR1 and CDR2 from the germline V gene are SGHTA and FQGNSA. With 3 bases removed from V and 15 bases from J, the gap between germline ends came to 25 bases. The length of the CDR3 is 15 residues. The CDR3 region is CASSFDRNCTDTYYF. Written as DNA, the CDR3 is TGTGCCAGCAGCTTCGACAGAAACTGTACAGACACCTACTATTTT.

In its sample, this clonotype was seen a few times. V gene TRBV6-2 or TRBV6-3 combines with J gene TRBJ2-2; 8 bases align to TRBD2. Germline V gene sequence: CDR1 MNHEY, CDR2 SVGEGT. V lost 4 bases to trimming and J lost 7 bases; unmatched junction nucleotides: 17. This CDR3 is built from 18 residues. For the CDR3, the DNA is TGTGCCAGCAGTTTTCGGTCCGGGTCTAGCGGGTTTCGCGGGGAGCTGTTTTTT. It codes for CASSFRSGSSGFRGELFF.

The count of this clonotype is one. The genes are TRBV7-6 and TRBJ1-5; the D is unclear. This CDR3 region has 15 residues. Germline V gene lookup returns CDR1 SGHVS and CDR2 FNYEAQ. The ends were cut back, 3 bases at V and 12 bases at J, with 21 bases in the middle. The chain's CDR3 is CASSLPAGPDKHQHF. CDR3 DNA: TGTGCCAGCAGCTTGCCGGCGGGCCCAGACAAGCACCAGCATTTT.